This paragraph reports one T cell receptor beta chain. V shed 7 bases and J shed 1 base, with 4 bases lying between them. Germline CDR1 is MDHEN and CDR2 is SYDVKM. The length of the CDR3 is 11 residues. The time point here: week 3, after first cycle of checkpoint inhibitor. TCRdb's copy holds only in-frame clones and misses some; the assay was immunoSEQ multiplex PCR. The sample has 8,500 to 11,000 clones; roughly nine tenths are singletons. These data come from a study of blood T cell dynamics during melanoma immunotherapy. J is TRBJ1-1 and V is TRBV28; no clear D. This TCR came from a human donor with melanoma. Source: blood, taken from a patient treated with checkpoint blockade. CDR3 nucleotide sequence: TGTGCCAGCAACCAGAACACTGAAGCTTTCTTT. It yields the protein CASNQNTEAFF.